The 26 T cell receptor beta chains below come from one sample, sequenced in a study of shared clonotypes between healthy human individuals. Repertoires were generated with immunoSEQ multiplex PCR, while TCRdb's copy carries only in-frame clones and drops some. The sample has approximately 2,000,000 clones, around 93% seen once. The sample consisted of naive CD4+ T cells from PBMCs. This sample's subset: CD45RA+ positively selected. The source is a man aged 18-30 years in good health. Some clones in this sample may be carry-over from other donors' samples.

This rearrangement joins TRBV28 to TRBJ2-7, with 11 nucleotides matching TRBD2. Germline CDR1 reads MDHEN; CDR2 reads SYDVKM. The CDR3 is 15 residues long. The ends lost 4 bases at V and 7 bases at J; junction bases unmatched: 9. In DNA, the CDR3 is TGTGCCAGCAGTTCCTCTAGCGGGAGGAGGGGAGAGCAGTACTTC. It encodes CASSSSSGRRGEQYF.

The CDR3: CASSVATPAGLGGELFF. CDR3 DNA: TGTGCCAGCAGCGTAGCTACCCCGGCAGGGTTGGGCGGGGAGCTGTTTTTT. The rearrangement links TRBV9 to TRBJ2-2; D might be TRBD1 (5 bases). CDR3 size: 17 residues. Between the trimmed V and J ends, which lost 0 bases and 7 bases, there was a span of 19 bases. Germline CDR1 and CDR2: SGDLS and YYNGEE.

The V and J genes are TRBV20-1 and TRBJ2-1; D might be TRBD2 (5 bases). The germline V gene has CDR1 DFQATT and CDR2 SNEGSKA (reference sequence). The CDR3 runs 11 residues. V shed 0 bases and J shed 11 bases, with 8 bases lying between them. CDR3 region: CSARDRTQQFF. CDR3 sequence (DNA): TGCAGTGCTAGAGATCGGACTCAGCAGTTCTTC.

The CDR3 loop reads CASLRYRGYNEQFF. The CDR3 region has the DNA TGTGCCAGCCTCAGGTACAGGGGCTACAATGAGCAGTTCTTC. V and J are TRBV28 and TRBJ2-1; 7 bases match TRBD1. The J segment lost 3 bases and the V segment lost 8 bases, leaving 7 bases of the junction unmatched. Looked up from germline, CDR1 is MDHEN and CDR2 is SYDVKM. The CDR3 length is 14 residues.

The V gene is TRBV20-1, the J gene TRBJ1-4; D remains ambiguous. This CDR3 is built from 11 residues. Trimming took 3 bases from V and 8 from J, leaving 7 bases between them. Germline CDR1 is DFQATT and CDR2 is SNEGSKA (reference sequence). CDR3 region: CSASLPEKLFF. DNA of the CDR3: TGCAGTGCTAGTCTCCCCGAAAAACTGTTTTTT.

CDR3 nucleotides: TGTGCCAACTCCTTCGCGGGTCATAGCAATCAGCCCCAGCATTTT. Translation: CANSFAGHSNQPQHF. The chain recombines TRBV6-4 with TRBJ1-5; D is uncertain. The CDR3 loop spans 15 amino acids. V lost 10 bases and J lost 0, with 16 bases in between. Germline CDR1 MRHNA, CDR2 SNTAGT.

The genes are TRBV11-1 and TRBJ2-1; the D is unclear. This CDR3 comprises 14 residues. With 0 bases removed from V and 9 bases from J, the gap between germline ends came to 12 bases. Germline assignment: CDR1 SGHAT and CDR2 FQDESV (reference sequence). In DNA, the CDR3 is TGTGCCAGCAGCTTAGCTCCTGATGTCGGTGAGCAGTTCTTC. As protein: CASSLAPDVGEQFF. Variable domain in full (rest from reference TRBV11-1 and TRBJ2-1): EAEVAQSPRYKITEKSQAVAFWCDPISGHATLYWYRQILGQGPELLVQFQDESVVDDSQLPKDRFSAERLKGVDSTLKIQPAELGDSAMYLCASSLAPDVGEQFFGPGTRLTVL.

The chain uses TRBV7-9 and TRBJ2-1, with a possible D match to TRBD2 (6 bases). V was cut by 7 bases and J by 10 bases, with 23 bases left in between. The V gene's germline CDR1 is SEHNR and CDR2 FQNEAQ (reference sequence). The CDR3 totals 15 residues. Here the CDR3 DNA reads TGTGCCAGCACCCTCTACCCGGGAGAGGGTGGGGAGCAGTTCTTC. Amino acids: CASTLYPGEGGEQFF.

The count of this clone is one. V usage is TRBV11-2 and J usage is TRBJ2-7, with no clear D. The germline V gene has CDR1 SGHAT and CDR2 FQNNGV. The CDR3 contains 11 residues. Trimming stripped 4 bases from V and 3 bases from J, with 4 bases between. The CDR3 spells CASSYHYEQYF. For the CDR3, the DNA is TGTGCCAGCAGCTACCACTACGAGCAGTACTTC.

Concerning this clone: The junction departs from germline at one end; a sequencing error may be responsible. J is TRBJ2-5 and V is TRBV28; perhaps D is TRBD1 or TRBD2 (6 bases each). The CDR3 loop spans 12 amino acids. The V gene's germline CDR1 is MDHEN and CDR2 SYDVKM. CDR3 nucleotide sequence: TGTGCCAGCAGTTTACGCGGGCGGGACATAGACTTC. Its protein is CASSLRGRDIDF.

The rearrangement uses TRBV11-2 and TRBJ2-3; D remains ambiguous. Germline V gene sequence: CDR1 SGHAT, CDR2 FQNNGV. V was trimmed by 4 bases and J by 0 bases, leaving 11 bases between them. The CDR3 spans 15 residues. CDR3 amino acids: CASSSKGVSTDTQYF. The CDR3 coding sequence is TGTGCCAGCAGCTCAAAGGGTGTTAGCACAGATACGCAGTATTTT.

V and J are TRBV28 and TRBJ2-7, with D uncertain. The germline V gene has CDR1 MDHEN and CDR2 SYDVKM. The CDR3 extends over 14 amino acids. V was cut by 1 base and J by 2 bases, with 9 bases left in between. This CDR3 reads CASSLYVVPYEQYF. The CDR3 DNA follows: TGTGCCAGCAGTTTATATGTGGTCCCCTACGAGCAGTACTTC.

The chain has TRBV29-1 and TRBJ2-7; D assignment may be TRBD1 or TRBD2 (5 bases each). CDR1 is SQVTM and CDR2 is ANQGSEA in the germline V gene. This CDR3 is 14 amino acids long. The V gene lost 7 bases and the J gene lost 6 bases, with 22 bases spanning the gap. DNA of the CDR3: TGCAGCGCCCGGGCGCGTCTCCGGGACGGCGAGCAGTACTTC. This encodes CSARARLRDGEQYF.

Concerning this clone: At one boundary the junction diverges from the germline segment, which might be a read error. The chain uses TRBV10-3 and TRBJ1-2; perhaps TRBD1 as D (5 bases). The CDR3 extends over 16 amino acids. CDR1 is ENHRY, CDR2 SYGVKD, per germline. CDR3 sequence: CAISEVVGTGNCGYTF. Here the CDR3 DNA reads TGTGCCATCAGTGAAGTAGTGGGGACGGGGAACTGTGGCTACACCTTC.

The genes are TRBV7-3 and TRBJ1-1; 7 nucleotides agree with TRBD1. Germline V gene lookup returns CDR1 SGHTA and CDR2 FQGTGA. The CDR3 spans 19 residues. J was trimmed by 1 base and V by 5 bases; bases with no gene match: 19. The CDR3: CASSPQNKGQVGGNTEAFF. CDR3 nucleotides: TGTGCCAGCAGCCCCCAGAATAAAGGACAGGTTGGAGGGAACACTGAAGCTTTCTTT.

V and J are TRBV7-9 and TRBJ1-4, with D possibly TRBD1 on 6 matching bases. CDR1 and CDR2 (germline): SEHNR, FQNEAQ (reference sequence). With 5 bases removed from V and 8 bases from J, the gap between germline ends came to 21 bases. The CDR3 length is 16 residues. The CDR3 here is CASSPDPGASREKLFF. As DNA, the CDR3 is TGTGCCAGCAGCCCAGACCCAGGGGCGTCTCGGGAAAAACTGTTTTTT.

This sequence joins TRBV28 and TRBJ1-2; 8 positions agree with TRBD1. Trimming cost V 2 bases and J 8 bases; bases outside gene matches: 7. The CDR3 consists of 14 residues. CDR1 MDHEN and CDR2 SYDVKM come from the germline V gene. The CDR3 nucleotides read TGTGCCAGCAGTTTACCCCAGGGGGCTTGGGGCTACACCTTC. Translating gives CASSLPQGAWGYTF.

J is TRBJ1-2 and V is TRBV29-1; D might be TRBD1 (6 bases). This CDR3 is built from 13 residues. Trimming pared 5 bases from V and 0 bases from J, leaving 10 bases between. Germline loops: CDR1 SQVTM, CDR2 ANQGSEA. CDR3: CSVLQGTNYGYTF. Here the CDR3 DNA reads TGCAGCGTTCTACAGGGAACTAACTATGGCTACACCTTC.

To note about this clone: This same CDR3 is encoded by further DNA sequences in the sample. The rearrangement joins TRBV28 to TRBJ2-2; D unresolved. The CDR3 is made up of 11 amino acids. Germline values: CDR1 MDHEN, CDR2 SYDVKM. The germline V and J ends were trimmed by 4 bases and 6 bases, with 3 bases remaining between them. CDR3 in DNA: TGTGCCAGCAGTTCTCCCGGGGAGCTGTTTTTT. It translates to CASSSPGELFF.

This chain uses TRBV10-3 with TRBJ1-1, with TRBD1 identical over 7 bases. J gave up 0 bases and V 2 bases, and 3 bases lay outside the gene matches. This CDR3 is 15 amino acids long. Germline V lookup: CDR1 ENHRY, CDR2 SYGVKD. CDR3: CAISEDTGVNTEAFF. The CDR3 DNA follows: TGTGCCATCAGTGAGGATACAGGGGTGAACACTGAAGCTTTCTTT.

The rearrangement joins TRBV7-3 to TRBJ2-7, with TRBD2 identical over 11 bases. CDR3 length: 14 amino acids. Germline lookup yields CDR1 SGHTA and CDR2 FQGTGA. V trimming: 5 bases; J trimming: 6 bases; junction bases outside the gene matches: 6. The CDR3 nucleotides read TGTGCCAGCAGCCCGACTAGCGGGATAGGCGAGCAGTACTTC. This translates into CASSPTSGIGEQYF.

The chain recombines TRBV5-1 with TRBJ2-1; TRBD1 matches 7 bases. V was pared by 4 bases and J by 9 bases, with 7 bases of the junction left unmatched. The CDR3 extends over 13 amino acids. Germline V CDR1 and CDR2: SGHRS, YFSETQ. The DNA for the CDR3 is TGCGCCAGCAGCACCGGGACAGCGGCTGAGCAGTTCTTC. This sequence encodes CASSTGTAAEQFF.

A single count supports this clone. The chain uses TRBV6-4 and TRBJ2-1; D unclear. V lost 0 bases and J 6 bases, leaving 3 bases between the germline ends. CDR3 length: 12 amino acids. The germline CDR1 and CDR2 sequences are MRHNA and SNTAGT. CDR3 sequence (DNA): TGTGCCAGCAGTGACTCGCTCAATGAGCAGTTCTTC. Translated, it gives CASSDSLNEQFF.

This rearrangement joins TRBV5-1 to TRBJ2-5; 12 bases align to TRBD1. The CDR3 is made up of 15 amino acids. Trimming at V came to 6 bases and at J to 1 base, leaving 4 bases not matched to a gene. CDR1 and CDR2 (germline): SGHRS, YFSETQ. The CDR3 is CASNSGQGAQETQYF. The DNA of the CDR3 is TGCGCCAGCAACTCGGGACAGGGGGCCCAAGAGACCCAGTACTTC.

CDR3 coding DNA: TGTAGCAGCATCCCAGGCGGGGCGAACACCGGGGAGCTGTTTTTT. Its protein is CSSIPGGANTGELFF. The chain recombines TRBV28 with TRBJ2-2, with D perhaps TRBD2 (6 bases). This CDR3 region has 15 residues. CDR1 is MDHEN, CDR2 SYDVKM, per germline.

The rearrangement uses TRBV15 and TRBJ1-1; TRBD1 might be the D (5 bases). Trimming took off 5 bases at V and 4 bases at J, with 14 bases between the two ends. The germline V gene has CDR1 LNHNV and CDR2 YYDKDF (reference sequence). CDR3 size: 14 residues. The DNA for the CDR3 is TGTGCCACCAGCCCACAGGCCGGGGGCACTGAAGCTTTCTTT. It is translated as CATSPQAGGTEAFF.